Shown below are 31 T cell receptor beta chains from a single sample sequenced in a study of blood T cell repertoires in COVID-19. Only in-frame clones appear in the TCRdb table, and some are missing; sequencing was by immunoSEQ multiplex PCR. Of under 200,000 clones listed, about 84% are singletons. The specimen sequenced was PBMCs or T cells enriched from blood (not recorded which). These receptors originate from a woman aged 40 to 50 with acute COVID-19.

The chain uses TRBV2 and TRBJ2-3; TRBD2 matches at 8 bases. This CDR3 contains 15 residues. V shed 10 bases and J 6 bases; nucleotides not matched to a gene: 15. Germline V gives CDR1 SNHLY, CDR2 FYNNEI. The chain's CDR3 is CATQGGTRVSDTQYF. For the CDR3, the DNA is TGTGCCACGCAGGGAGGGACTAGAGTTTCGGATACGCAGTATTTT. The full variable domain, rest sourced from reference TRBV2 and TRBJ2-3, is EPEVTQTPSHQVTQMGQEVILRCVPISNHLYFYWYRQILGQKVEFLVSFYNNEISEKSEIFDDQFSVERPDGSNFTLKIRSTKLEDSAMYFCATQGGTRVSDTQYFGPGTRLTVL.

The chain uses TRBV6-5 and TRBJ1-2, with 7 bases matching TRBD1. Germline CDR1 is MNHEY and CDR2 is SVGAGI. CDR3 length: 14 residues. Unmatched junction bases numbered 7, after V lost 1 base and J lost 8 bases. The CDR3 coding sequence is TGTGCCAGCAGTTACTACGAGACAGGGTCCGGCTACACCTTC. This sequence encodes CASSYYETGSGYTF.

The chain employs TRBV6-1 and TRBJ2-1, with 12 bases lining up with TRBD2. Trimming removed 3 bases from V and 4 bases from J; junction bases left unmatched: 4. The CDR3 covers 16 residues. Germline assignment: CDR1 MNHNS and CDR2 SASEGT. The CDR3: CASSDGLAGFYNEQFF. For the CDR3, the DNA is TGTGCCAGCAGTGACGGACTAGCGGGGTTTTACAATGAGCAGTTCTTC.

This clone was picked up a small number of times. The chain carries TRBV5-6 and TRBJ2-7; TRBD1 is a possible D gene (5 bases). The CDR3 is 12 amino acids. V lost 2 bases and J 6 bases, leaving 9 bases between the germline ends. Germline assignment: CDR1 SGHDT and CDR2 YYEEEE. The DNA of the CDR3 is TGTGCCAGCAGCTTATCCCAGGGCGAGCAGTACTTC. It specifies CASSLSQGEQYF.

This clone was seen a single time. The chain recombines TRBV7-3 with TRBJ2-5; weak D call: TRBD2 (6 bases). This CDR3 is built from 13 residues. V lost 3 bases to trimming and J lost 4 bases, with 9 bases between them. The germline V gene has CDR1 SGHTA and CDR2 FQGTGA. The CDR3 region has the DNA TGTGCCAGCAGCTTGGGGACTGCAGAGACCCAGTACTTC. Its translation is CASSLGTAETQYF.

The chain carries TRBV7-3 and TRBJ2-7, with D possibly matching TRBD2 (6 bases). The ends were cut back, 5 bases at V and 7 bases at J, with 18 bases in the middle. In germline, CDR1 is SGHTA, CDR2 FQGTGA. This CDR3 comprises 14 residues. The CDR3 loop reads CASSLDLFAGEQYF. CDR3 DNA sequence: TGTGCCAGCAGCCTCGACTTATTCGCGGGGGAGCAGTACTTC.

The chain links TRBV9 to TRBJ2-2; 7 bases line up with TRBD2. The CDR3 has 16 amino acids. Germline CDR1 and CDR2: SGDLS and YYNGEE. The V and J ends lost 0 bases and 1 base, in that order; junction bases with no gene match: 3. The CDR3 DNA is TGTGCCAGCAGCGTAGATGGCGGGAGGAACACCGGGGAGCTGTTTTTT. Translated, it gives CASSVDGGRNTGELFF.

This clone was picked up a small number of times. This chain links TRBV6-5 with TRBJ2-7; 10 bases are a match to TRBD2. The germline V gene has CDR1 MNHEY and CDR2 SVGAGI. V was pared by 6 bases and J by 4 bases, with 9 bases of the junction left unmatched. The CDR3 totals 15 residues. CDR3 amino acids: CASSVAGGSFYEQYV. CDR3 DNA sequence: TGTGCCAGCAGCGTAGCGGGAGGCTCTTTTTACGAGCAGTACGTC.

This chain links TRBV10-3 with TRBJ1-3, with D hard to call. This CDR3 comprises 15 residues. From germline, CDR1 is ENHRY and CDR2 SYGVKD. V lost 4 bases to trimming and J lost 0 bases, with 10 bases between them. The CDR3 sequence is CAISGQSLSGNTIYF. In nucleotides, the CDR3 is TGTGCCATCAGTGGGCAGTCTCTCTCTGGAAACACCATATATTTT.

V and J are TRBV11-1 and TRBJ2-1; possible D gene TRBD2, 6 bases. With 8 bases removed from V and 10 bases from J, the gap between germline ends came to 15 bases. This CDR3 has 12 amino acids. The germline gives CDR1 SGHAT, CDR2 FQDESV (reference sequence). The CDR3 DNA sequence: TGTGCCAGCGGGCTTTCGGCGGGGGAGCAGTTCTTC. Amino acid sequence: CASGLSAGEQFF.

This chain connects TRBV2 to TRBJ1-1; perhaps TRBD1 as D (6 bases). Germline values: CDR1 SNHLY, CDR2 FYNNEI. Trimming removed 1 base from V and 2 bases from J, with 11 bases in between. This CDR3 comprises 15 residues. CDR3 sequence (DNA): TGTGCCAGCAGTGAAGGGACAGCTCTTAACACTGAAGCTTTCTTT. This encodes CASSEGTALNTEAFF.

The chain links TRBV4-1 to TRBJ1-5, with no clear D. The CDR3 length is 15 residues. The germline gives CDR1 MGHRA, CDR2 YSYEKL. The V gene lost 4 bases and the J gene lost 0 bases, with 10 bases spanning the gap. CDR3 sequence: CASSPQVNSNQPQHF. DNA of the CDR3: TGCGCCAGCAGCCCCCAGGTTAATAGCAATCAGCCCCAGCATTTT.

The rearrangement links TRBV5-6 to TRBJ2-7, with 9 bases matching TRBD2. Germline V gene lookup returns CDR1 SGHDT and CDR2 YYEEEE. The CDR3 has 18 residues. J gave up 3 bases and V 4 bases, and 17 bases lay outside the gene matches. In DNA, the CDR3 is TGTGCCAGCAGCAAAGGGCCCCCTCTAGCGGGGATTTTCTACGAGCAGTACTTC. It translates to CASSKGPPLAGIFYEQYF.

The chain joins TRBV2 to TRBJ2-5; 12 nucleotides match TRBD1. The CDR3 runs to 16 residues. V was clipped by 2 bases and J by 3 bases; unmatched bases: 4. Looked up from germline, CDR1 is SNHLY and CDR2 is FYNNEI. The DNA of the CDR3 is TGTGCCAGCAGTGAATGGGACAGGGGGCTTAAAGAGACCCAGTACTTC. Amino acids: CASSEWDRGLKETQYF. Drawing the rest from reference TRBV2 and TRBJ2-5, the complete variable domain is EPEVTQTPSHQVTQMGQEVILRCVPISNHLYFYWYRQILGQKVEFLVSFYNNEISEKSEIFDDQFSVERPDGSNFTLKIRSTKLEDSAMYFCASSEWDRGLKETQYFGPGTRLLVL.

CDR3 bases: TGCGCCAGCAGCCACAATACCGGGACAGGGGGCTTTGGCTACACCTTC. Translation gives CASSHNTGTGGFGYTF. This sequence joins TRBV4-1 and TRBJ1-2, with 12 bases matching TRBD1. This CDR3 is built from 16 residues. CDR1 is MGHRA, CDR2 YSYEKL, per germline. Trimming took 3 bases from V and 7 from J; bases not matched to a gene: 9.

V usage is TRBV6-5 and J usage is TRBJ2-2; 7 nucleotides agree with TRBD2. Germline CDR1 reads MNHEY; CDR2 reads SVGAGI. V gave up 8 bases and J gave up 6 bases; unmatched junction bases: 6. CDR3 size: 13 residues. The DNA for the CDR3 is TGTGCCAGCGATGCGGGAGAGGCCGGGGAGCTGTTTTTT. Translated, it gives CASDAGEAGELFF.

CDR3 DNA sequence: TGTGCCAGCTCACCGAGGGGACATCCGGCCGATGGCTACACCTTC. This encodes CASSPRGHPADGYTF. This chain links TRBV18 with TRBJ1-2; D possibly corresponds to TRBD1 (6 bases). Trimming left V 3 bases short and J 6 bases short, with 17 bases between. Germline V CDR1 and CDR2: KGHSH, LQKENI. The CDR3 sequence is 15 residues long.

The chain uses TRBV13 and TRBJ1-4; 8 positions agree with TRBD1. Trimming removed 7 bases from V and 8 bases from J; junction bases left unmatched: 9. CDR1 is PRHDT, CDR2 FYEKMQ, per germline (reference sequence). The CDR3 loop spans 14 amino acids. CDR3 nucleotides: TGTGCCAGCACTTGGGGAGGACAGGGCGAAAAACTGTTTTTT. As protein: CASTWGGQGEKLFF.

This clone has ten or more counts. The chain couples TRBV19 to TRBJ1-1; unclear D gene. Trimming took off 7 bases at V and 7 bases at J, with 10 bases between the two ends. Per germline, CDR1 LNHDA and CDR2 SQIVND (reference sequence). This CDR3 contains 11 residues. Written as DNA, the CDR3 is TGTGCCAGTACGGTACGGTTTGAAGCTTTCTTT. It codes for CASTVRFEAFF.

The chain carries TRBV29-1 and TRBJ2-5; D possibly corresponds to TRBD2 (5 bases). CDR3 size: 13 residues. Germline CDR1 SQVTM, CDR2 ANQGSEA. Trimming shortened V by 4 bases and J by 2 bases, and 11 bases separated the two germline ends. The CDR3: CSVVGAGQETQYF. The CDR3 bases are TGCAGCGTTGTAGGTGCGGGTCAAGAGACCCAGTACTTC.

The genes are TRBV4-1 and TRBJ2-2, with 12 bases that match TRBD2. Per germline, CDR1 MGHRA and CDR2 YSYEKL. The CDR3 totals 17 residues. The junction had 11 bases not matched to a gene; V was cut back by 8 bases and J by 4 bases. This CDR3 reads CASRRTSGNLGTGELFF. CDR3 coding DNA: TGCGCCAGCCGCCGGACTAGCGGGAATTTGGGCACCGGGGAGCTGTTTTTT.

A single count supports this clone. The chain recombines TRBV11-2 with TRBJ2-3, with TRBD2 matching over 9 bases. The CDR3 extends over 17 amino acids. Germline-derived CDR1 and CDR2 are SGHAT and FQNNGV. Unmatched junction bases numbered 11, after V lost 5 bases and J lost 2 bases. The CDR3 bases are TGTGCCAGCAGCACCCGACATGCGGGAGGGTCCACAGATACGCAGTATTTT. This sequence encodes CASSTRHAGGSTDTQYF.

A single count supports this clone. CDR3 in amino acids: CASTIRGGSPAFADTQYF. The CDR3 region has the DNA TGTGCCAGCACCATCCGAGGGGGTAGCCCAGCCTTCGCAGATACGCAGTATTTT. The gene calls are TRBV2 and TRBJ2-3; TRBD1 might be the D (6 bases). V lost 7 bases and J lost 4, with 27 bases in between. CDR1 and CDR2 from the germline V gene are SNHLY and FYNNEI. The CDR3 contains 18 residues. Based on the CDR3 plus reference TRBV2 and TRBJ2-3, the full variable domain is EPEVTQTPSHQVTQMGQEVILRCVPISNHLYFYWYRQILGQKVEFLVSFYNNEISEKSEIFDDQFSVERPDGSNFTLKIRSTKLEDSAMYFCASTIRGGSPAFADTQYFGPGTRLTVL.

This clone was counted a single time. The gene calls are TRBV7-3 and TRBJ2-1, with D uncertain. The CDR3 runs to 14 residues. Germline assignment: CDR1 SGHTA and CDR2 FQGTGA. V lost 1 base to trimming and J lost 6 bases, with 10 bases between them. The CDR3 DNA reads TGTGCCAGCAGCTTAAGCGGTTCGGGCAATGAGCAGTTCTTC. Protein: CASSLSGSGNEQFF. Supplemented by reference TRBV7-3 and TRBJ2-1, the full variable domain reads GAGVSQTPSNKVTEKGKYVELRCDPISGHTALYWYRQSLGQGPEFLIYFQGTGAADDSGLPNDRFFAVRPEGSVSTLKIQRTERGDSAVYLCASSLSGSGNEQFFGPGTRLTVL.

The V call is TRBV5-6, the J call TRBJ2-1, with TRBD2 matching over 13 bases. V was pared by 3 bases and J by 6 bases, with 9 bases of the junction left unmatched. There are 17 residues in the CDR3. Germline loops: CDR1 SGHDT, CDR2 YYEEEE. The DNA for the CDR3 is TGTGCCAGCAGCTATGACCGTGGACTAGCGGGGGCCAATGAGCAGTTCTTC. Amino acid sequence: CASSYDRGLAGANEQFF.

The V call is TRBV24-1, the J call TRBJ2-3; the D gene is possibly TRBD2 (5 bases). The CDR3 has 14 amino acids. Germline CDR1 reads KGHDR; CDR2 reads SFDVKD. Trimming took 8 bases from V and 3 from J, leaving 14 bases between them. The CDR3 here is CATKGGSQTDTQYF. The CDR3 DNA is TGTGCCACCAAGGGTGGGAGTCAGACAGATACGCAGTATTTT.

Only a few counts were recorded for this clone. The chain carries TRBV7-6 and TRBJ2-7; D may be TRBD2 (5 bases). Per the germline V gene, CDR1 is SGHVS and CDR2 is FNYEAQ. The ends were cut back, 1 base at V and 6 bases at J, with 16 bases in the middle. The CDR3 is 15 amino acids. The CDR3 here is CASSLGDLARPEQYF. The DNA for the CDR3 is TGTGCCAGCAGCTTAGGCGATCTAGCCCGCCCCGAGCAGTACTTC. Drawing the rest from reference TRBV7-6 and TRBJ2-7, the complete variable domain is GAGVSQSPRYKVTKRGQDVALRCDPISGHVSLYWYRQALGQGPEFLTYFNYEAQQDKSGLPNDRFSAERPEGSISTLTIQRTEQRDSAMYRCASSLGDLARPEQYFGPGTRLTVT.

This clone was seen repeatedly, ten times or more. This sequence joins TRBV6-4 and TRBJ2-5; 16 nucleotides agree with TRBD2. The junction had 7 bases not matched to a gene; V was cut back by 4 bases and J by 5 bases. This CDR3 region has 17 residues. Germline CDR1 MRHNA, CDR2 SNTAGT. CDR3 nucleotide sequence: TGTGCCAGCAGTGCCGGGACTAGCGGGAGGGTTAGGGAGACCCAGTACTTC. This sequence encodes CASSAGTSGRVRETQYF.

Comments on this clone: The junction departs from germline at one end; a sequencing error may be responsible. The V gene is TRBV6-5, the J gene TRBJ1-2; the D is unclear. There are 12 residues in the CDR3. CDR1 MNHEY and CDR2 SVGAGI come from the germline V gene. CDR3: CVSSPQIYGYTF. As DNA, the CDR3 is TGTGTCAGCAGCCCGCAGATCTATGGCTACACCTTC.

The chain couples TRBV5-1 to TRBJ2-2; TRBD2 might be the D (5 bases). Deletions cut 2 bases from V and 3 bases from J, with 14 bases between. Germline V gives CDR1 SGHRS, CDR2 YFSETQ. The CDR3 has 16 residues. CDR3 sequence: CASSFNPGLDTGELFF. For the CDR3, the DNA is TGCGCCAGCAGCTTCAACCCTGGACTCGACACCGGGGAGCTGTTTTTT.

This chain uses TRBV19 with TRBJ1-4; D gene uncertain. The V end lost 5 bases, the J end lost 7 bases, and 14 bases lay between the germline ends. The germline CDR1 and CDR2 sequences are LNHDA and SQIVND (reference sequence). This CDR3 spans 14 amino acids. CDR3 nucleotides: TGTGCCAGTAGTGCGGTCCGACGAGGTGAAAAACTGTTTTTT. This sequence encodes CASSAVRRGEKLFF. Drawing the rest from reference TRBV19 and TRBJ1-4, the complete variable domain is DGGITQSPKYLFRKEGQNVTLSCEQNLNHDAMYWYRQDPGQGLRLIYYSQIVNDFQKGDIAEGYSVSREKKESFPLTVTSAQKNPTAFYLCASSAVRRGEKLFFGSGTQLSVL.